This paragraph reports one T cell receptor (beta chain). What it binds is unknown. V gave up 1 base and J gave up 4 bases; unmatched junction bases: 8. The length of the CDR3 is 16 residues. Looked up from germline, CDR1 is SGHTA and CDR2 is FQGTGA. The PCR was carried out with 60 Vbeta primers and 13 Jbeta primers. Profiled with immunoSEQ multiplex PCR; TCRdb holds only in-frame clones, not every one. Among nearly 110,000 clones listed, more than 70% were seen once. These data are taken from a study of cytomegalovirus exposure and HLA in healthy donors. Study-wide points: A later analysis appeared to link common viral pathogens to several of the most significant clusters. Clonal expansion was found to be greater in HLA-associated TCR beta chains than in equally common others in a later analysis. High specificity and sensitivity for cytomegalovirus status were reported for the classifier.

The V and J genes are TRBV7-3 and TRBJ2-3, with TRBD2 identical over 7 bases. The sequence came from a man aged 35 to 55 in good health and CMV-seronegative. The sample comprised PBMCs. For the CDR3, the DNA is TGTGCCAGCAGCTTAAATCCCGGGGGGTCTGCAGATACGCAGTATTTT. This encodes CASSLNPGGSADTQYF.